This T cell receptor (beta chain) was retrieved from a study of CD8 T cells in ankylosing spondylitis. Study-wide findings and caveats: About 8 highly homologous variants made up a TCR beta motif, and this motif appeared characteristic of ankylosing spondylitis blood. Relatively scarce in peripheral blood, disease-linked clones were CD8+. Reportedly, significant enrichment of disease-linked clones occurred in matched ankylosing spondylitis synovial fluid.

Trimming took 4 bases from V and 0 from J, leaving 5 bases between them. This CDR3 comprises 13 residues. The germline gives CDR1 SGHRS, CDR2 YFSETQ. Each CDR3 protein gets one entry after TCRdb re-called the 5' RACE reads with MiXCR. The sample shows 350,000 or so distinct CDR3 sequences, around 10% of them seen only once. The table lists this clonotype with many counts. Its target is unknown. The source of this sequence is a female donor with ankylosing spondylitis or in good health (not recorded which). The chain recombines TRBV5-1 with TRBJ2-4; a weak D match, TRBD2 (5 bases). Sample: blood, either unsorted or a sorted T cell fraction (not recorded which). As DNA, the CDR3 is TGCGCCAGCAGCGAGGGAGCCAAAAACATTCAGTACTTC. This translates into CASSEGAKNIQYF.